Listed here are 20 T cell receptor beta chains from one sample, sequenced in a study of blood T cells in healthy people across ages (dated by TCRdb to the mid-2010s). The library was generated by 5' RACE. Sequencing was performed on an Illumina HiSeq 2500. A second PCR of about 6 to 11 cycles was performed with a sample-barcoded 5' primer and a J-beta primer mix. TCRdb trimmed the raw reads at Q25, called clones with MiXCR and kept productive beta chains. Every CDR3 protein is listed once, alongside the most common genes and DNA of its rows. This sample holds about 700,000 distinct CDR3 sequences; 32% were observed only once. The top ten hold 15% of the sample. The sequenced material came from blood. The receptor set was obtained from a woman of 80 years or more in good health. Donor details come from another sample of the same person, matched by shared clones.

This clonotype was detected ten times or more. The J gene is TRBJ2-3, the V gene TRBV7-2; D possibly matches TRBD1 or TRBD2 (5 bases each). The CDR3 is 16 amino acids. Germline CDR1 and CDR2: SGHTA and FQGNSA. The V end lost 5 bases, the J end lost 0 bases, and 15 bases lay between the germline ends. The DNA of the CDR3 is TGTGCCAGCAGCCTATACTCCGGGGCTAGCACAGATACGCAGTATTTT. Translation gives CASSLYSGASTDTQYF.

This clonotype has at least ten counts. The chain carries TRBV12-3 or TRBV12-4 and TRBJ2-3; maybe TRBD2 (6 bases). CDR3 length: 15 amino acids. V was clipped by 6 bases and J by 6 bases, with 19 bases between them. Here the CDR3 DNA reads TGTGCCAGCAGGGGGCGGGACCCGCACGGGGATACGCAGTATTTT. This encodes CASRGRDPHGDTQYF.

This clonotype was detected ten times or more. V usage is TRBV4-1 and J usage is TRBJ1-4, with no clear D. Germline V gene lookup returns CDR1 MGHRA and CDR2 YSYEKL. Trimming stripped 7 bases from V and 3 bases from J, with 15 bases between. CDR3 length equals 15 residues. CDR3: CASKEVVISNEKLFF. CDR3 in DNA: TGCGCCAGCAAGGAAGTTGTAATTTCTAATGAAAAACTGTTTTTT.

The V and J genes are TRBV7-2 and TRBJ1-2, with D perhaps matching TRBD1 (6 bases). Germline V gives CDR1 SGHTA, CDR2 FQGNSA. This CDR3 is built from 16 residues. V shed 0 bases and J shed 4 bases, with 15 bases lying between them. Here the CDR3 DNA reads TGTGCCAGCAGCTTAGCGAGGTCCGGGGGCAGCTATGGCTACACCTTC. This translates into CASSLARSGGSYGYTF.

The CDR3 protein is CSARTRGGPTGELFF. CDR3 nucleotides: TGCAGTGCTAGGACGCGGGGGGGACCCACCGGGGAGCTGTTTTTT. The rearrangement links TRBV20-1 to TRBJ2-2, with 9 bases aligning to TRBD2. Germline V gene data show CDR1 as DFQATT and CDR2 as SNEGSKA (reference sequence). J lost 4 bases, V lost 3 bases, and 6 bases had no gene match. The CDR3 totals 15 residues.

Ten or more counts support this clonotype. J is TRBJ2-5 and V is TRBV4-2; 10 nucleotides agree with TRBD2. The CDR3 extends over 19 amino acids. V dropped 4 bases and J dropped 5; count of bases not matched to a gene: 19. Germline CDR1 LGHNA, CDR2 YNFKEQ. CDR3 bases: TGTGCCAGCAGCCGATACCAACTAGGGCTAGCGGGGGCTGGGGAGACCCAGTACTTC. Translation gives CASSRYQLGLAGAGETQYF.

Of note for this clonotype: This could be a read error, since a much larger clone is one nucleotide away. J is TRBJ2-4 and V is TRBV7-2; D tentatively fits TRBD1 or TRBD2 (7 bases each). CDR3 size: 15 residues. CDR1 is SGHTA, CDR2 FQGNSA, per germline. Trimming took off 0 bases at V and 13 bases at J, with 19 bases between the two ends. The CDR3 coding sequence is TGTGCCAGCAGCTTAGCATCAGGGGGGGACTACGGGCAGTACTTC. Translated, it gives CASSLASGGDYGQYF.

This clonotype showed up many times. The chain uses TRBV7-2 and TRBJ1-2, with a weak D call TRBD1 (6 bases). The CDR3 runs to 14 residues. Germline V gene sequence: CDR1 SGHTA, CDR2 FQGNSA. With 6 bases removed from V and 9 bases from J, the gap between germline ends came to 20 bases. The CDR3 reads CASRRGGATFRYTF. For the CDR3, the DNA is TGTGCCAGCAGAAGGGGGGGAGCGACTTTTCGCTACACCTTC. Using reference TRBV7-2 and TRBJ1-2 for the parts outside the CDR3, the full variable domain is GAGVSQSPSNKVTEKGKDVELRCDPISGHTALYWYRQSLGQGLEFLIYFQGNSAPDKSGLPSDRFSAERTGGSVSTLTIQRTQQEDSAVYLCASRRGGATFRYTFGSGTRLTVV.

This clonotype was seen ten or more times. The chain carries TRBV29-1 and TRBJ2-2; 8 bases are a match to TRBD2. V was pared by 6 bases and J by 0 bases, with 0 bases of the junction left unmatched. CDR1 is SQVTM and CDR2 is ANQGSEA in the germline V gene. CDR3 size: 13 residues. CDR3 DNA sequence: TGCAGCGTGGGACTAGCGAACACCGGGGAGCTGTTTTTT. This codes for CSVGLANTGELFF.

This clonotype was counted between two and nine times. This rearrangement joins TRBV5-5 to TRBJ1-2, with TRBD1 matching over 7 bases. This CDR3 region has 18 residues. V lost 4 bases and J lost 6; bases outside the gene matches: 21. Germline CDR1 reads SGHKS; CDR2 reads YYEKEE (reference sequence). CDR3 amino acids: CASSQNMNRDSGGDGYTF. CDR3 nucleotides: TGTGCCAGCAGCCAAAACATGAACAGGGACAGCGGGGGGGATGGCTACACCTTC.

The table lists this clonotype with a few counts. In DNA form, the CDR3 reads TGTGCCAGCAGCGTCTCCTTGAGGGCAGAGACCCAGTACTTC. Its protein product is CASSVSLRAETQYF. This chain uses TRBV9 with TRBJ2-5; maybe TRBD2 (5 bases). CDR3 length equals 14 residues. Germline CDR1 reads SGDLS; CDR2 reads YYNGEE. Trimming shortened V by 2 bases and J by 4 bases, and 12 bases separated the two germline ends.

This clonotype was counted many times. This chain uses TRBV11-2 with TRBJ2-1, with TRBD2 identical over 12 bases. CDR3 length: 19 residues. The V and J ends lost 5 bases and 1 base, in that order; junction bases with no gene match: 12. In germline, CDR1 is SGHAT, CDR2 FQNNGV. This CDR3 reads CASSHLAGGLSRSYNEQFF. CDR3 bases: TGTGCCAGCAGCCACCTAGCGGGGGGGCTAAGTCGTTCCTACAATGAGCAGTTCTTC.

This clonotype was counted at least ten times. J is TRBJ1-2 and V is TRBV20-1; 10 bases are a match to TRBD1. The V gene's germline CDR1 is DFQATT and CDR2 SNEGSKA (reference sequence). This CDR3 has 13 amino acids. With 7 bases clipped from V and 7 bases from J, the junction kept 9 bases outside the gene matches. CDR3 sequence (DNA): TGCAGTGTGCCGGGACAGGGGTTGGGTGGCTACACCTTC. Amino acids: CSVPGQGLGGYTF.

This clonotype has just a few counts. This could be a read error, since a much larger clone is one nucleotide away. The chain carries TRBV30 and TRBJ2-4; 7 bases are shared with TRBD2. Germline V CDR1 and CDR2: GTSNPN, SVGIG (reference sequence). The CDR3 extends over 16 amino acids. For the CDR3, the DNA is TGTGCCTGGAGTGTAGCGGGGAACCTAGCCAAAACCATTCAGTACTTC. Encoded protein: CAWSVAGNLAKTIQYF.

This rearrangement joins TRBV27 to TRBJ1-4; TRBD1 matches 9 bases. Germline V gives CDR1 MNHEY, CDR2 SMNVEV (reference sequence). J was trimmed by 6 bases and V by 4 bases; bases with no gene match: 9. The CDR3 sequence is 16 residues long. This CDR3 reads CASSSAHRGRHEKLFF. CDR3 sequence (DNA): TGTGCCAGCAGTTCCGCCCACAGGGGGCGTCATGAAAAACTGTTTTTT. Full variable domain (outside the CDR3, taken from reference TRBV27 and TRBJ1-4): EAQVTQNPRYLITVTGKKLTVTCSQNMNHEYMSWYRQDPGLGLRQIYYSMNVEVTDKGDVPEGYKVSRKEKRNFPLILESPSPNQTSLYFCASSSAHRGRHEKLFFGSGTQLSVL.

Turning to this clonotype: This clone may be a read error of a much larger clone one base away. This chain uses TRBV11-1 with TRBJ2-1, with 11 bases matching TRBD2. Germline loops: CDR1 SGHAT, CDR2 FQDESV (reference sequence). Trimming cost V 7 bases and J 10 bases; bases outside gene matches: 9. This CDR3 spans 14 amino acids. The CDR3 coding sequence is TGTGCCAGCAACAAAGGGACTAGCGGATCCGAGCAGTTCTTC. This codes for CASNKGTSGSEQFF.

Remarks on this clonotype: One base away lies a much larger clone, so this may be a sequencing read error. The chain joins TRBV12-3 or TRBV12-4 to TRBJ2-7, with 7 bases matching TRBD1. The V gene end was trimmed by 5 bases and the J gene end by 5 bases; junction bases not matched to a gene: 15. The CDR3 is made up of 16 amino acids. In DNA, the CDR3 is TGTGCCAGCAGTCTCGTAAGCGACAGGGCTCTCGACGAGCAGTACTTC. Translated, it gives CASSLVSDRALDEQYF.

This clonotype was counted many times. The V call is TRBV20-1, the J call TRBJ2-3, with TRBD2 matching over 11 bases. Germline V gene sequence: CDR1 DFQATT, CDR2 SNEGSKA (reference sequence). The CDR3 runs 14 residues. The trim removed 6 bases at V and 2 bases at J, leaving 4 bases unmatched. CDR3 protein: CSALAGGLTDTQYF. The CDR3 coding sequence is TGCAGTGCCTTAGCGGGGGGGCTCACAGATACGCAGTATTTT.

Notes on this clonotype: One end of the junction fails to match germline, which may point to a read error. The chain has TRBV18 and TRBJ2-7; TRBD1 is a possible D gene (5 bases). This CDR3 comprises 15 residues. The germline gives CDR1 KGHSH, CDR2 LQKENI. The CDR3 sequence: CTSSPRQGRSYEQYF. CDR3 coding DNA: TGTACCAGCTCACCACGTCAGGGAAGGTCCTACGAGCAGTACTTC. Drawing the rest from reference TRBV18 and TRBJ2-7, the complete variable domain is NAGVMQNPRHLVRRRGQEARLRCSPMKGHSHVYWYRQLPEEGLKFMVYLQKENIIDESGMPKERFSAEFPKEGPSILRIQQVVRGDSAAYFCTSSPRQGRSYEQYFGPGTRLTVT.

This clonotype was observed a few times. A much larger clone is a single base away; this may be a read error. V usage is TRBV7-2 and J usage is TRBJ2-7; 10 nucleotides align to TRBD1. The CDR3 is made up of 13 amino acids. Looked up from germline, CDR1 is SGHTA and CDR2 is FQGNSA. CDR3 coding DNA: TGTGCCAGCAGCTGGGACAGGGGTTACGAGCAGCACTTC. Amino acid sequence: CASSWDRGYEQHF.